This TCR beta chain was sequenced during a study of technical replicates of blood from several donors (dated by TCRdb to 2016 to 2017). For this chain, trimming is 5 bases at the V end and 0 bases at the J end, and the number of junction bases without a gene match is 3. Measured from the cysteine to the phenylalanine, the CDR3 is 15 residues long. Only the CDR3 part of the read is kept: 45 bases, read in frame from the first base. Sequences MNHNS (CDR1) and SASEGT (CDR2) are obtained from the germline V gene. To prepare the library, the immunoSEQ multiplex PCR assay was applied. Imported from immuneACCESS, the table was reduced by TCRdb to in-frame sequences with V and J called. These copies leave out some clones; in studies compared against another copy, an unresolved V gene accounts for under half, and the cause of the remainder is not known. In all, the sample holds 100,000 or so clones, and about 96% of those were seen once. 0.35% to 0.45% of the sample belongs to the ten largest clones.

Remarks on this clone: The target of this receptor is not known. Base quality data are lacking; no much larger clone is found one base away.

The specimen sequenced was T cells isolated from PBMCs. This TCR came from a human donor in good health. The receptor chain draws on TRBV6-1 and TRBJ2-2, with 7 bases in between that match TRBD1. The CDR3 protein sequence reads: CASSPGTANTGELFF. The nucleotide sequence is TGTGCCAGCAGTCCCGGGACAGCGAACACCGGGGAGCTGTTTTTT.